The clone carrying this T cell receptor (beta chain) appeared once. The data belong to a study of blood T cell repertoires in COVID-19. Looking at the study overall: COVID-19 samples, acute and convalescent, were from the United States, Italy and Spain. The cDNA or gDNA used as material had been derived from T cells, B-cell-depleted T cells, or PBMCs.

Sequenced by immunoSEQ multiplex PCR; TCRdb stores in-frame clones only, minus some. The sample includes tens of thousands of clones, approximately 88% of them seen just once. The CDR3 is 12 amino acids. Germline CDR1 is MNHEY and CDR2 is SVGEGT. V was pared by 5 bases and J by 6 bases, with 8 bases between. This chain connects TRBV6-2 or TRBV6-3 to TRBJ1-5; D is unclear. This TCR derives from a man aged 45-65 years with active COVID-19. Sequencing input: peripheral blood. This chain's CDR3 is CASSTPLQPQHF. CDR3 coding DNA: TGTGCCAGCAGTACACCTCTTCAGCCCCAGCATTTT.